The 19 T cell receptor beta chains given below trace back to one sample, sequenced in a study of T cell responses to AZD1222 COVID-19 vaccine. The repertoire was sequenced with immunoSEQ multiplex PCR; TCRdb's copy has only in-frame clones and lacks some. This table has about 140,000 clones, about 92% appearing once. The sample was peripheral blood, taken 28 days after the second AZD1222 dose. The receptors stem from an adult who received the AZD1222 COVID-19 vaccine.

The chain combines TRBV6-5 with TRBJ2-3, with D perhaps TRBD2 (6 bases). V was pared by 2 bases and J by 0 bases, with 6 bases between. CDR1 MNHEY and CDR2 SVGAGI come from the germline V gene. This CDR3 is built from 14 residues. CDR3 in amino acids: CASSYGGSTDTQYF. CDR3 nucleotides: TGTGCCAGCAGTTACGGGGGGAGCACAGATACGCAGTATTTT.

V usage is TRBV29-1 and J usage is TRBJ2-3; D gene ambiguous. V dropped 3 bases and J dropped 3 bases, with 7 bases sitting between them. The CDR3 sequence is 12 residues long. Germline values: CDR1 SQVTM, CDR2 ANQGSEA. The CDR3 DNA reads as TGCAGCGTTGATCCTGGGACAGATACGCAGTATTTT. Protein product: CSVDPGTDTQYF.

V gene TRBV7-9 combines with J gene TRBJ1-1; D is unclear. CDR1 and CDR2 from the germline V gene are SEHNR and FQNEAQ (reference sequence). The CDR3 sequence is 11 residues long. Trimming took 1 base from V and 10 from J, leaving 7 bases between them. The CDR3 region is CASSLERAAFF. The CDR3, as DNA: TGTGCCAGCAGCTTAGAAAGGGCAGCTTTCTTT.

The chain links TRBV6-2 or TRBV6-3 to TRBJ2-1; 7 bases line up with TRBD2. The CDR3 runs 16 residues. The ends lost 6 bases at V and 9 bases at J; junction bases unmatched: 17. Germline V gives CDR1 MNHEY, CDR2 SVGEGT. CDR3 amino acids: CASSSFSAGVYGEQFF. Here the CDR3 DNA reads TGTGCCAGCAGCTCCTTCTCCGCGGGAGTATATGGTGAGCAGTTCTTC.

The chain is built from TRBV28 and TRBJ1-2, with TRBD1 matching over 8 bases. This CDR3 spans 13 amino acids. J lost 2 bases, V lost 10 bases, and 6 bases had no gene match. Germline assignment: CDR1 MDHEN and CDR2 SYDVKM. The CDR3 bases are TGTGCCACCAGGGGGCAGCTGAACTATGGCTACACCTTC. Its protein product is CATRGQLNYGYTF.

V and J are TRBV7-9 and TRBJ2-7; 9 bases agree with TRBD2. In germline, CDR1 is SEHNR, CDR2 FQNEAQ (reference sequence). The CDR3 length is 16 residues. V lost 5 bases and J lost 9; bases outside the gene matches: 17. In nucleotides, the CDR3 is TGTGCCAGCAGCCCGACGGGGGTAGCGGGAGTTGTAGCGCAGTACTTC. Translating gives CASSPTGVAGVVAQYF.

The chain has TRBV16 and TRBJ1-4; D perhaps matches TRBD1 (5 bases). The CDR3 is 16 residues long. The germline V gene has CDR1 KGHSY and CDR2 FQNENV. The V end lost 0 bases, the J end lost 4 bases, and 12 bases lay between the germline ends. The CDR3 loop is CASSQSRRGGNEKLFF. As DNA, the CDR3 is TGTGCCAGCAGCCAATCGAGGAGGGGAGGTAATGAAAAACTGTTTTTT.

The chain recombines TRBV5-1 with TRBJ2-7, with 7 bases lining up with TRBD1. CDR1 and CDR2 (germline): SGHRS, YFSETQ. The CDR3 is 15 residues long. V was clipped by 2 bases and J by 0 bases; unmatched bases: 5. This CDR3 reads CASSFSGTDSYEQYF. In DNA, the CDR3 is TGCGCCAGCAGCTTCTCGGGGACAGACTCCTACGAGCAGTACTTC.

J is TRBJ2-5 and V is TRBV19; 8 positions agree with TRBD1. Germline V lookup: CDR1 LNHDA, CDR2 SQIVND (reference sequence). The CDR3 runs 15 residues. Trimming cost V 7 bases and J 4 bases; bases outside gene matches: 11. The CDR3 DNA follows: TGTGCCAGTAACCAAGGGCCGGGACAGGTAGAGACCCAGTACTTC. It yields the protein CASNQGPGQVETQYF.

The V call is TRBV27, the J call TRBJ2-5; 10 bases line up with TRBD1. V lost 0 bases and J lost 7; bases outside the gene matches: 5. There are 15 residues in the CDR3. Germline V CDR1 and CDR2: MNHEY, SMNVEV (reference sequence). The CDR3 reads CASSLSSDRGRTQYF. For the CDR3, the DNA is TGTGCCAGCAGTTTATCGTCGGACAGGGGGAGGACCCAGTACTTC.

The chain uses TRBV6-5 and TRBJ2-7, with 11 bases identical to TRBD2. This CDR3 comprises 15 residues. Germline assignment: CDR1 MNHEY and CDR2 SVGAGI. Germline trimming cut 5 bases from V and 7 bases from J; bases unmatched to any gene: 10. The CDR3 is CASSPIAGGPGEQYF. The CDR3 DNA reads as TGTGCCAGCAGTCCAATAGCGGGAGGGCCTGGGGAGCAGTACTTC.

The chain recombines TRBV13 with TRBJ2-7, with TRBD2 matching over 10 bases. The CDR3 extends over 17 amino acids. The trim removed 5 bases at V and 6 bases at J, leaving 16 bases unmatched. The germline gives CDR1 PRHDT, CDR2 FYEKMQ (reference sequence). The DNA for the CDR3 is TGTGCCAGCAGCCGGCGAACCCAGAGCGGGAGGGCCGTCGAGCAGTACTTC. Its translation: CASSRRTQSGRAVEQYF.

This sequence joins TRBV15 and TRBJ2-7; 11 positions match TRBD2. Trimming cost V 3 bases and J 3 bases; bases outside gene matches: 4. This CDR3 is built from 15 residues. Germline CDR1 is LNHNV and CDR2 is YYDKDF (reference sequence). The CDR3 reads CATSSQLAGVYEQYF. CDR3 DNA sequence: TGTGCCACCAGCAGCCAACTAGCGGGAGTCTACGAGCAGTACTTC.

The J gene is TRBJ1-4, the V gene TRBV28, with a weak D call TRBD1 (5 bases). This CDR3 has 12 amino acids. CDR1 and CDR2 from the germline V gene are MDHEN and SYDVKM. Between the trimmed V and J ends, which lost 2 bases and 10 bases, there was a span of 8 bases. This chain's CDR3 is CASSLDQGKLFF. The CDR3 nucleotides read TGTGCCAGCAGTTTAGACCAGGGAAAACTGTTTTTT.

The chain uses TRBV4-2 and TRBJ2-3; D is tentatively TRBD1 or TRBD2 (5 bases each). The V gene's germline CDR1 is LGHNA and CDR2 YNFKEQ. The CDR3 contains 17 residues. V shed 4 bases and J shed 5 bases, with 22 bases lying between them. CDR3 in DNA: TGTGCCAGCAGCCCCGCAGGGCGGCCATCTGGGGGAGATACGCAGTATTTT. This codes for CASSPAGRPSGGDTQYF.

Turning to this clone: The same CDR3 is also encoded by other DNA sequences in this sample. This chain links TRBV7-3 with TRBJ1-1; D not resolved. Germline V lookup: CDR1 SGHTA, CDR2 FQGTGA. Trimming shortened V by 2 bases and J by 1 base, and 5 bases separated the two germline ends. The CDR3 sequence is 13 residues long. The CDR3 sequence is CASSLQENTEAFF. The CDR3 DNA reads as TGTGCCAGCAGCTTACAGGAGAACACTGAAGCTTTCTTT.

The chain is built from TRBV3-1 (or the pseudogene TRBV3-2) and TRBJ1-5, with D hard to call. Germline CDR1 is LGHDT and CDR2 is YNNKEL (reference sequence). CDR3 length equals 15 residues. V dropped 1 base and J dropped 3 bases, with 10 bases sitting between them. CDR3: CASSQGQLPNQPQHF. CDR3 in DNA: TGTGCCAGCAGCCAAGGCCAGCTACCCAATCAGCCCCAGCATTTT.

This chain connects TRBV7-3 to TRBJ1-1; D remains unclear. The V end lost 5 bases, the J end lost 2 bases, and 9 bases lay between the germline ends. The CDR3 totals 13 residues. Per germline, CDR1 SGHTA and CDR2 FQGTGA. The CDR3 region is CASSLRPNTEAFF. CDR3 coding DNA: TGTGCCAGCAGCCTTCGGCCTAACACTGAAGCTTTCTTT.

This chain connects TRBV19 to TRBJ1-2; a possible D gene is TRBD1 (6 bases). Trimming stripped 6 bases from V and 4 bases from J, with 15 bases between. The length of the CDR3 is 14 residues. Germline CDR1 LNHDA, CDR2 SQIVND (reference sequence). The DNA of the CDR3 is TGTGCCAGTAGGAAGGGGGATGGAGTCTATGGCTACACCTTC. Its protein product is CASRKGDGVYGYTF.